The next 21 T cell receptor beta chains were all read from a single sample in a study of cytomegalovirus exposure and HLA in healthy donors. PCR primers comprised 60 Vbeta and 13 Jbeta primers. Assay used: immunoSEQ multiplex PCR; TCRdb lists only in-frame clones, some missing. The table records 170,000 or so clones, approximately 80% of them present only once. Sequencing input: PBMCs. The receptors derive from a boy aged 5-17 years in good health and CMV-seronegative.

The CDR3 bases are TGTGCCAGCAGCTTTGGGGAGAACCCAACTAATGAAAAACTGTTTTTT. Its translation is CASSFGENPTNEKLFF. The chain is built from TRBV7-9 and TRBJ1-4; D remains unclear. CDR1 and CDR2 (germline): SEHNR, FQNEAQ (reference sequence). Trimming removed 3 bases from V and 0 bases from J, with 11 bases in between. The CDR3 covers 16 residues. The full variable domain, rest sourced from reference TRBV7-9 and TRBJ1-4, is DTGVSQNPRHKITKRGQNVTFRCDPISEHNRLYWYRQTLGQGPEFLTYFQNEAQLEKSRLLSDRFSAERPKGSFSTLEIQRTEQGDSAMYLCASSFGENPTNEKLFFGSGTQLSVL.

This rearrangement joins TRBV5-1 to TRBJ1-2; TRBD1 aligns across 10 bases. CDR1 and CDR2 from the germline V gene are SGHRS and YFSETQ. The junction had 4 bases not matched to a gene; V was cut back by 2 bases and J by 6 bases. This CDR3 contains 14 residues. The CDR3 DNA reads as TGCGCCAGCAGCTTTTTTGACAGGGGGCATGGCTACACCTTC. It yields the protein CASSFFDRGHGYTF.

The gene calls are TRBV5-1 and TRBJ2-6; 7 positions match TRBD2. The V and J ends lost 4 bases and 1 base, in that order; junction bases with no gene match: 11. Germline V lookup: CDR1 SGHRS, CDR2 YFSETQ. The CDR3 is 18 residues long. DNA of the CDR3: TGCGCCAGCAGCGCGGCTTTGGGGGGGGTATCTGGGGCCAACGTCCTGACTTTC. Its protein product is CASSAALGGVSGANVLTF.

About this clone itself: Different DNA sequences within this sample yield the same CDR3. The V gene is TRBV19, the J gene TRBJ2-7, with 7 bases fitting TRBD1. With V trimmed by 3 bases and J by 3 bases, 5 bases remained unmatched. The CDR3 is 14 residues long. Germline-derived CDR1 and CDR2 are LNHDA and SQIVND (reference sequence). The CDR3 DNA sequence: TGTGCCAGTAGTATCAGGGACAGTCACTACGAGCAGTACTTC. Translating it yields CASSIRDSHYEQYF.

The chain links TRBV7-9 to TRBJ2-7; possible D gene TRBD2, 6 bases. The germline CDR1 and CDR2 sequences are SEHNR and FQNEAQ (reference sequence). The CDR3 contains 12 residues. V was trimmed by 8 bases and J by 2 bases, leaving 10 bases between them. CDR3: CASRSGTYEQYF. The DNA of the CDR3 is TGTGCCAGCCGTAGCGGAACCTACGAGCAGTACTTC.

V and J are TRBV7-2 and TRBJ2-5, with D hard to call. Trimming left V 6 bases short and J 7 bases short, with 9 bases between. Per the germline V gene, CDR1 is SGHTA and CDR2 is FQGNSA. The CDR3 runs to 11 residues. For the CDR3, the DNA is TGTGCCAGCAGGGAAGAGGCGACCCAGTACTTC. This codes for CASREEATQYF.

V is TRBV4-3 and J is TRBJ2-7; 9 bases map to TRBD1. The CDR3 consists of 16 residues. Germline V gene sequence: CDR1 LGHNA, CDR2 YSLEER. With V trimmed by 0 bases and J by 6 bases, 9 bases remained unmatched. The DNA for the CDR3 is TGCGCCAGCAGCCAAGAGGGGGGACAGGGAGTAATCGAGCAGTACTTC. Protein product: CASSQEGGQGVIEQYF.

This clone was detected only once. The junction does not match germline at one end; this may be a read error. This chain links TRBV7-9 with TRBJ2-5; 15 bases match TRBD2. This CDR3 has 14 amino acids. The V gene's germline CDR1 is SEHNR and CDR2 FQNEAQ (reference sequence). The CDR3 DNA is TGTGCCAGCAGCTTGGGACTAGCGGGGGGCCACAAAAACTTC. Protein sequence: CASSLGLAGGHKNF.

This rearrangement joins TRBV7-2 to TRBJ1-3, with 7 bases matching TRBD1. The CDR3 sequence is 15 residues long. Germline lookup yields CDR1 SGHTA and CDR2 FQGNSA. V lost 1 base to trimming and J lost 2 bases; unmatched junction nucleotides: 2. The CDR3 here is CASSLGGGPGNTIYF. As DNA, the CDR3 is TGTGCCAGCAGCTTAGGAGGGGGCCCTGGAAACACCATATATTTT.

The chain employs TRBV12-2 and TRBJ1-1; the listed D gene, TRBD1, was not tested against the DNA. TRBV12-2 is listed as a pseudogene. The CDR3 covers 14 residues. The CDR3 spells CASRLAEPTKMAFF. DNA for the CDR3: TGTGCAAGTCGCTTAGCCGAACCCACAAAGATGGCTTTCTTT.

The gene calls are TRBV19 and TRBJ2-7; D is perhaps TRBD1 (5 bases). Germline V gene sequence: CDR1 LNHDA, CDR2 SQIVND (reference sequence). V dropped 4 bases and J dropped 3 bases, with 10 bases sitting between them. This CDR3 region has 13 residues. The CDR3 DNA reads as TGTGCCAGTAGTAGGCCAGGGAACTACGAGCAGTACTTC. It is translated as CASSRPGNYEQYF.

This sequence joins TRBV5-5 and TRBJ1-2; weak D call: TRBD1 (5 bases). The germline V gene encodes CDR1 SGHKS and CDR2 YYEKEE (reference sequence). This CDR3 has 16 amino acids. Trimming pared 4 bases from V and 8 bases from J, leaving 24 bases between. CDR3 DNA sequence: TGTGCCAGCAGCCAAAATGCGTACCAGGGTGCTTTCGGCTACACCTTC. Protein product: CASSQNAYQGAFGYTF.

This clone was seen more than once but under ten times. The chain is built from TRBV19 and TRBJ1-2; 7 bases are a match to TRBD1. The V segment lost 5 bases and the J segment 2 bases; nucleotides outside the gene matches: 8. Germline CDR1 LNHDA, CDR2 SQIVND (reference sequence). The CDR3 length is 15 residues. CDR3 nucleotide sequence: TGTGCCAGTAGTCCCTACAGGGGCCTCAACTATGGCTACACCTTC. Translated: CASSPYRGLNYGYTF.

The gene calls are TRBV5-1 and TRBJ1-1; 12 bases agree with TRBD1. V gave up 2 bases and J gave up 4 bases; unmatched junction bases: 3. The CDR3 loop spans 15 amino acids. Germline-derived CDR1 and CDR2 are SGHRS and YFSETQ. The CDR3 protein is CASSFGTGGVTEAFF. CDR3 bases: TGCGCCAGCAGCTTTGGGACAGGGGGCGTCACTGAAGCTTTCTTT.

This clone was picked up a small number of times. The rearrangement links TRBV19 to TRBJ1-2; D is uncertain. V lost 2 bases and J lost 4, with 8 bases in between. The CDR3 contains 13 residues. Germline V lookup: CDR1 LNHDA, CDR2 SQIVND (reference sequence). CDR3 protein: CASSIPEFYGYTF. The DNA of the CDR3 is TGTGCCAGTAGTATACCGGAGTTCTATGGCTACACCTTC.

CDR3 amino acids: CASSGTSGAYEQYF. As DNA, the CDR3 is TGCGCCAGCAGTGGGACTAGCGGGGCCTACGAGCAGTACTTC. The rearrangement uses TRBV5-1 and TRBJ2-7, with TRBD2 matching over 13 bases. V shed 5 bases and J 2 bases; nucleotides not matched to a gene: 1. Germline CDR1 is SGHRS and CDR2 is YFSETQ. This CDR3 is 14 amino acids long.

The gene calls are TRBV5-6 and TRBJ1-1, with D tentatively TRBD1 (6 bases). V was pared by 4 bases and J by 5 bases, with 18 bases between. The CDR3 spans 15 residues. The V gene's germline CDR1 is SGHDT and CDR2 YYEEEE. CDR3 in amino acids: CASSTYTTGGTEAFF. DNA for the CDR3: TGTGCCAGCAGCACATACACGACAGGCGGGACTGAAGCTTTCTTT.

This sequence joins TRBV13 and TRBJ1-1, with D hard to call. This CDR3 has 15 residues. V dropped 2 bases and J dropped 4 bases, with 14 bases sitting between them. Germline CDR1 is PRHDT and CDR2 is FYEKMQ (reference sequence). In DNA, the CDR3 is TGTGCCAGCAGCTTAATATCGGGGTCTGCCACTGAAGCTTTCTTT. Translated, it gives CASSLISGSATEAFF.

J is TRBJ2-7 and V is TRBV19, with 7 bases aligning to TRBD1. This CDR3 comprises 13 residues. Germline V gene lookup returns CDR1 LNHDA and CDR2 SQIVND (reference sequence). Germline trimming cut 3 bases from V and 3 bases from J; bases unmatched to any gene: 2. The CDR3 reads CASSMGQNYEQYF. For the CDR3, the DNA is TGTGCCAGTAGTATGGGACAGAACTACGAGCAGTACTTC.

The chain couples TRBV27 to TRBJ1-3; TRBD1 matches at 7 bases. CDR1 and CDR2 from the germline V gene are MNHEY and SMNVEV (reference sequence). The CDR3 spans 15 residues. V shed 5 bases and J 1 base; nucleotides not matched to a gene: 5. CDR3 sequence: CASSLTGSSGNTIYF. The DNA of the CDR3 is TGTGCCAGCAGTCTGACAGGGTCATCTGGAAACACCATATATTTT.

Note on this clone: Its ends do not fully match the called genes, so a read error is possible. The chain couples TRBV7-9 to TRBJ2-2; TRBD2 aligns across 16 bases. This CDR3 region has 18 residues. Germline loops: CDR1 SEHNR, CDR2 FQNEAQ (reference sequence). The chain's CDR3 is CSSSLGLAGGSNTGELFF. CDR3 sequence (DNA): TGTTCCAGCAGCTTGGGACTAGCGGGAGGGTCGAACACCGGGGAGCTGTTTTTT.